The text below deals with one TCR beta chain. Its target antigen remains unknown. The sample holds no much larger clone one base away, and base qualities are not on file. The CDR3 sequence holds 11 residues, the cysteine and phenylalanine included. The CDR3 DNA has 33 bases and is translated from base 1. The germline V gene supplies CDR1 MGHRA and CDR2 YSYEKL. Cut back by 6 bases and 8 bases, the V and J ends lie 10 bases apart. The library relied on the immunoSEQ multiplex PCR assay. For the multiplex PCR, a mixture combining 60 forward primers for TCR Vbeta segments and 13 reverse primers for TCR Jbeta segments was used. Amplification of the CDR3 region of rearranged TCR beta genes was performed with a multiplex PCR assay on genomic DNA. The amplified TCR beta libraries were sequenced on the Illumina HiSeq System as 87-base-pair reads. In the authors' own workflow: In a later analysis, 80 million or so unique TCR beta chains were counted across the 500 to 700 repertoires, and roughly 11 million of these chains were shared by at least two donors. To remove PCR and sequencing errors, raw reads were error-corrected and collapsed into unique sequences using a nearest-neighbor algorithm that merged closely related sequences. To assign V, D and J gene segments, CDR3 sequences were aligned to IMGT reference sequences. Each retained sequence needed at least a six-nucleotide match to both a V gene segment and a J gene segment. A rearrangement was called productive if the CDR3 had no stop codons and remained in frame with V and J, and every other rearrangement was called non-productive. CDR3 was defined by IMGT convention, running from the second conserved V-encoded cysteine to the conserved J-encoded phenylalanine. The earlier analysis of a few hundred of the donors excluded any sequence lacking an unambiguous match to a single V gene segment. An earlier analysis of fewer than 750 of the donors classified V segments as functional when productive rearrangements were above 56.7% and as segregating when the standard deviation between donors was above 5%. To diagnose cytomegalovirus status from the catalog of TCR beta chain sequences, a statistical classification framework was built. V and J gene assignment, in a later analysis, came from comparing TCR nucleotide sequences with IMGT/GENE-DB human TR gene sequences. The TCRdist pipeline was used in a later analysis to assign CDR3 sequences and most-parsimonious VDJ recombination scenarios. In a later analysis, every TCR beta chain was defined by the combination of its CDR3 amino acid sequence and its V-gene family, and reads without a unique V-gene family were dropped. As a way to deal with suspected cross-contamination and a sequencing artifact, a later analysis dropped more than 500 nucleotide sequences that were highly shared and had low generation probability. A later analysis calculated a clonal expansion index for each public chain from normalized within-repertoire ranks of inferred template counts. Generation probabilities in a later analysis came from a VDJ recombination model fitted to out-of-frame rearrangements, and those results were checked against IGoR. In a later analysis, hypergeometric tests were used to score TCR-TCR, TCR-HLA and TCR-CMV co-occurrence, with a repertoire-size bias correction applied to TCR pairs. In a later analysis, false discovery rates were estimated by permuting HLA or CMV assignments 20 times. In a later analysis, co-occurring TCRs were grouped with DBSCAN, and TCRdist sequence similarity was added when clustering was performed within HLA-allele-positive subsets. Co-occurrence clustering excluded repertoires with fewer than 30,000 or more than 120,000 public chains, plus five with anomalous nucleotide sharing. The table comes from immuneACCESS by way of TCRdb, which keeps in-frame sequences with V and J called. Part of the clones is missing from these tables; in studies checked, under half for an unresolved V gene and the rest for unknown reasons. Clone size and V and J calls were adopted from that table, with D and trimming inferred from the DNA. This sample has roughly 120,000 clones in its table, and 80% of those were observed once. The ten largest clones add up to less than 6.5% of the sample.

In total, approximately 700 healthy bone marrow donors made up the cohort. All cohort members were sampled while nominally healthy, although unrecorded immune exposures were likely present. The donor was CMV seronegative and belonged to the group of over 350 seronegative cohort members. Every donor gave a peripheral blood sample, and the peripheral blood mononuclear cells from that sample were used for TCR beta sequencing. The Qiagen DNeasy Blood Extraction Kit was used to extract genomic DNA from the blood cell samples. The sample originates from a study of cytomegalovirus exposure and HLA in healthy donors (TCRdb year 2017). Regarding the study in general: An earlier analysis of approximately 550 of the donors reported 250 to 300 Gb of sequence data and 117 million unique TCR beta sequences from around 200 million T cells. HLA typing covered class I and class II loci at four-digit resolution. Among several hundred genotyped donors of the cohort, an average of around 250,000 unique TCR beta nucleotide sequences was sequenced per donor, of which approximately 18% were non-productive. Donor age, sex, ethnicity and CMV serostatus were compiled together with the repertoire data. All discovery cohort repertoires had been generated using a single sequencing platform. A separate validation cohort of 90 to 150 different subjects was used in addition to the 666-subject first cohort. In a later genetic analysis, genome-wide SNP genotypes for about three fifths of the roughly 670 donors were used, and that subset was treated as a discovery cohort. The later analysis used no new phenotypic data to find candidate immune exposures, relying instead on TCR beta sequences and their occurrence across donors. An early release that covered approximately 600 HLA-typed donors contained approximately 300 gigabases of sequencing data and about 93 million unique TCR sequences. The genetic ancestry cluster associated with self-reported Caucasian donors included about 81% of the approximately 400 genotyped donors. The number of donors typed differed by locus, with 629-630 for A, B, C, DRB1 and DQB1, more than 500 for DQA1, approximately 570 for DPA1, and around 450 for DPB1. To study patterns of TCR occurrence, a later analysis re-analyzed previously published TCR beta repertoires from 650 to 750 donors and added high-resolution HLA genotyping. To predict cytomegalovirus infection status, the study brought together high-throughput TCR immunosequencing, statistical association of individual TCRs with disease status, and machine learning. An earlier analysis of approximately 580 of the donors used high-throughput TCR beta sequencing to judge whether each TCR beta V gene segment behaved as functional or pseudogenic. The T cell repertoires of some 700 subjects were profiled by immunosequencing and related to cytomegalovirus serostatus. The study aimed to test whether cataloging public T cell receptors could reveal signatures of past pathogen exposure. Roughly five DR-DQ haplotypes were treated as single units for association and clustering because of strong linkage in the cohort.

What the research found in general, with its limitations: A further reported finding was that TCR beta sequences accurately predicted the HLA-A and HLA-B alleles for most subjects in the first cohort. Because the 87-base-pair reads could not distinguish some IMGT-functional V segments, including TRBV6-2 and TRBV6-3, those segments were excluded. Because some donors lacked HLA typing at each locus, the association tests relied only on the typed subset. In an earlier analysis of more than 450 of the donors, most TCR beta V segments were observed in productive rearrangements about 87% or about 30% of the time, broadly matching IMGT annotations. Sequencing depth was assumed to be roughly uniform across donors in the presence/absence analyses, though that assumption may not hold. Across donors, most TCR sequences were observed very rarely, whereas some public TCRs were present in many individuals. In a later analysis, several top co-occurrence clusters were reported to appear linked to parvovirus B19, influenza, CMV and Epstein-Barr virus. Correlated functional status among segregating V segments might be attributable to linkage disequilibrium, but an unknown experimental factor could not be ruled out. A later analysis found that most CMV-associated TCR beta chains appeared HLA-restricted, with HLA associations seemingly driven largely by CMV exposure. Around 16 rarely observed V segments, including chromosome 9 orphons, were excluded from the earlier analysis of almost 600 of the donors because counts were too low. Compared with equally common non-associated chains, HLA-associated TCR beta chains in a later analysis were more clonally expanded and had lower generation probabilities. In the study, about 150 TCR beta chains were listed as associated with cytomegalovirus. In a later analysis, the rate of TCR association differed among HLA loci, with DRB1 alleles having the most associated TCRs and HLA-C alleles having the fewest. Only TCR beta chains were sequenced in this cohort, and the absence of alpha or paired-chain data limited detectable features. At a false discovery rate of 0.05, a later analysis linked approximately 18,000 TCR beta sequences to specific HLA alleles. The classifier was reported to diagnose cytomegalovirus status with high specificity and sensitivity in both the original cohort and the validation cohort. A cluster of highly shared sequence variants was judged likely to be a technical artifact of the sequencing pipeline. When HLA alleles, especially DR and DQ, strongly co-occurred, TCR associations were difficult to assign to individual alleles. The only immune exposure information available for the cohort was CMV serostatus. According to a later genetic analysis, donors in an Asian-associated ancestry cluster had fewer N-insertions in productive TCRs than the roughly 700-donor mean. In a later genetic analysis, a missense DCLRE1C variant was associated with V-gene and J-gene trimming of TCR beta chains, and the association was replicated in an independent cohort. A few of the identified cytomegalovirus-associated TCR beta chains were confirmed in vitro to be specific for cytomegalovirus antigens. It was suggested by the authors that the approach could potentially be generalized to other disease states and immunological phenotypes.

The rearranged segments are TRBV4-1 and TRBJ1-2; there is no confident call for the D gene. The clonotype originates from a man aged 30 to 45 in good health and CMV-seronegative. Sequencing was done on a sample of PBMCs. The DNA sequence follows: TGCGCCAGCAGTAGCGTCGGGGGCTACACCTTC. Translated, this gives CASSSVGGYTF.